This T cell receptor (beta chain) was recorded in a study of cytomegalovirus exposure and HLA in healthy donors (dated by TCRdb to 2016 to 2017). With respect to the entire study: An earlier analysis of some 620 of the donors reported approximately 300 Gb of sequence data and 117 million unique TCR beta sequences obtained from about 200 million T cells. A later analysis re-examined previously published TCR beta repertoires from several hundred donors and added high-resolution HLA genotyping to investigate patterns of TCR occurrence. Among the approximately 430 genotyped donors, approximately 77% belonged to the genetic ancestry cluster associated with self-reported Caucasian donors. All discovery cohort repertoires had been generated on a single sequencing platform. Roughly five DR-DQ haplotypes were handled as single units for association and clustering, since linkage in the cohort was strong. Genome-wide SNP genotypes for about three fifths of the roughly 670 donors were used in a later genetic analysis, which treated that subset as a discovery cohort. Class I and class II HLA loci were covered by the typing at four-digit resolution. Besides the first cohort of more than 650 subjects, a separate validation cohort made up of 90 to 150 different subjects was used. An earlier analysis of about 620 of the donors applied high-throughput TCR beta sequencing to assess whether each TCR beta V gene segment acted as functional or pseudogenic. The number of donors typed differed by locus, with about 629-640 for A, B, C, DRB1 and DQB1, roughly 520 for DQA1, over 600 for DPA1, and over 400 for DPB1. Alongside the repertoire data, information on donor age, sex, ethnicity and CMV serostatus was compiled. To predict cytomegalovirus infection status, the study combined high-throughput TCR immunosequencing, statistical association of individual TCRs with disease status, and machine learning. The study used immunosequencing to profile the T cell repertoires of more than 650 subjects and linked those repertoires to cytomegalovirus serostatus. In the later analysis, no new phenotypic data were used to find candidate immune exposures; instead, reliance was placed on TCR beta sequences and their occurrence across donors. An early release that covered about 600 HLA-typed donors contained about 300 gigabases of sequencing data and tens of millions of unique TCR sequences. The study aimed to test whether cataloging public T cell receptors could reveal signatures of past pathogen exposure. On average, around 200,000 unique TCR beta nucleotide sequences were sequenced per donor among 398 genotyped donors of the cohort, with roughly 20% of those sequences being non-productive.

The cohort comprised some 730 healthy bone marrow donors. At the time of sampling, every cohort member was nominally healthy, though immune exposures that went unrecorded were likely present. The donor tested CMV seronegative, placing the donor among the 350 to 400 seronegative members of the cohort. A peripheral blood sample was collected from each donor, and TCR beta sequencing was performed on peripheral blood mononuclear cells. The Qiagen DNeasy Blood Extraction Kit was used to extract genomic DNA from the blood cell samples. In its sample, this clone was seen once. Its recognized antigen is unknown. Within one base of it there is no much larger clone, and no base qualities were kept. Library generation was performed with the immunoSEQ multiplex PCR assay. The multiplex PCR relied on a mix of 60 forward primers for TCR Vbeta segments and 13 reverse primers for TCR Jbeta segments. Amplification of the CDR3 region of rearranged TCR beta genes was performed with a multiplex PCR assay on genomic DNA. On the Illumina HiSeq System, the amplified TCR beta libraries were sequenced as 87-base-pair reads. As for the authors' bioinformatics: A later analysis counted approximately 74 million unique TCR beta chains across the 550 to 800 repertoires, and approximately 11 million of these chains were shared by at least two donors. To remove PCR and sequencing errors, raw reads were error-corrected and collapsed into unique sequences using a nearest-neighbor algorithm that merged closely related sequences. Alignment of CDR3 sequences to IMGT reference sequences was used to assign V, D and J gene segments. For a sequence to be retained, at least a six-nucleotide match to both a V gene segment and a J gene segment was required. Rearrangements were called productive when the CDR3 lacked stop codons and stayed in frame with V and J; all others were non-productive. CDR3 was defined by IMGT convention, running from the second conserved V-encoded cysteine to the conserved J-encoded phenylalanine. The earlier analysis of 587 of the donors excluded sequences that lacked an unambiguous match to a single V gene segment. In an earlier analysis of a few hundred of the donors, V segments were called functional above 56.7% productive rearrangements and were called segregating when the between-donor standard deviation exceeded 5%. A statistical classification framework was built for diagnosing cytomegalovirus status from the catalog of TCR beta chain sequences. In a later analysis, TCR nucleotide sequences were compared against IMGT/GENE-DB human TR gene sequences so that V and J genes could be assigned. The TCRdist pipeline was used in a later analysis to assign CDR3 sequences and most-parsimonious VDJ recombination scenarios. In a later analysis, every TCR beta chain was defined by the combination of its CDR3 amino acid sequence and its V-gene family, and reads without a unique V-gene family were dropped. A later analysis removed roughly 590 highly shared, low-generation-probability nucleotide sequences to deal with suspected cross-contamination and a sequencing artifact. For each public chain, a later analysis derived a clonal expansion index from normalized ranks of inferred template counts within each repertoire. In a later analysis, generation probabilities were computed with a VDJ recombination model fitted to out-of-frame rearrangements, and the resulting probabilities were checked against IGoR. Hypergeometric tests were used in a later analysis to score TCR-TCR, TCR-HLA and TCR-CMV co-occurrence, with a repertoire-size bias correction applied to the TCR pairs. False discovery rates were estimated in a later analysis by permuting HLA or CMV assignments 20 times. In a later analysis, co-occurring TCRs were grouped with DBSCAN, and TCRdist sequence similarity was added when clustering was performed within HLA-allele-positive subsets. For co-occurrence clustering, repertoires with fewer than 30,000 or more than 120,000 public chains were excluded, along with five or six repertoires with anomalous nucleotide sharing. TCRdb provides this immuneACCESS table in a form limited to in-frame rearrangements. Some clones are lacking; in checked studies, under half of them reflect an unresolved V gene, and why the rest are absent is not known. V and J calls and clone size come straight from that table; D and trimming were deduced from the DNA. This sample lists fewer than 150,000 clones; over 80% were detected once. Jointly, the top ten make up about 0.22% of the sample.

Results and caveats for the whole study, not just this receptor: V-gene and J-gene trimming of TCR beta chains was associated with a missense DCLRE1C variant in a later genetic analysis, and the association was replicated in an independent cohort. Only TCR beta chains were sequenced in this cohort, and the absence of alpha or paired-chain data limited detectable features. The sequencing pipeline was judged likely to have produced a cluster of highly shared sequence variants as a technical artifact. Presence/absence analyses assumed roughly uniform sequencing depth across donors, an assumption that may not hold. An earlier analysis of around 540 of the donors showed that most TCR beta V segments appeared in productive rearrangements either about 87% or about 30% of the time, which broadly matched IMGT annotations. A later genetic analysis reported fewer N-insertions in productive TCRs among donors in an Asian-associated ancestry cluster than the approximately 670-donor mean. The classifier was reported to diagnose cytomegalovirus status with high specificity and sensitivity in both the original cohort and the validation cohort. CMV serostatus was the only immune exposure information available for the cohort. The earlier analysis of 587 of the donors excluded seventeen rarely observed V segments, including chromosome 9 orphons, because counts were too low. It was suggested by the authors that the approach could potentially be generalized to other disease states and immunological phenotypes. Most CMV-associated TCR beta chains appeared to be HLA-restricted in a later analysis, and the HLA associations seemed to be driven largely by CMV exposure. A total of 150 to 200 TCR beta chains were listed by the study as associated with cytomegalovirus. Linkage disequilibrium might explain the correlated functional status among segregating V segments, but an unknown experimental factor could not be excluded. Most TCR sequences were observed very rarely across donors, whereas some public TCRs were present in many individuals. A further reported finding was that TCR beta sequences accurately predicted the HLA-A and HLA-B alleles for most subjects in the first cohort. Compared with equally common non-associated chains, HLA-associated TCR beta chains in a later analysis were more clonally expanded and had lower generation probabilities. According to a later analysis, TCR association rates differed among HLA loci, with DRB1 alleles showing the most associated TCRs and HLA-C alleles showing the fewest. When HLA alleles, especially DR and DQ, strongly co-occurred, TCR associations were difficult to assign to individual alleles. Several of the top co-occurrence clusters appeared to be linked to parvovirus B19, influenza, CMV and Epstein-Barr virus, according to a later analysis. Because HLA typing was unavailable for some donors at each locus, only the typed subset was used in association tests. In vitro tests confirmed that a few of the cytomegalovirus-associated TCR beta chains recognize cytomegalovirus antigens. A later analysis associated about 17,000 TCR beta sequences with specific HLA alleles at a false discovery rate of 0.05.

The clonotype was recovered from a middle-aged man in good health and CMV-seronegative. The sequencing input was PBMCs.

CDR3 protein: CASSPSGSSYNEQFF. Read as DNA, the sequence is TGCGCCAGCAGTCCGAGCGGGAGCTCCTACAATGAGCAGTTCTTC. The chain is assembled from TRBV4-1 and TRBJ2-1; TRBD2 fits 8 bases in the junction. Taken from cysteine to phenylalanine, the CDR3 has 15 residues. The retained sequence is limited to the CDR3, 45 bases, with the frame set at the first base. As encoded in the germline V gene, CDR1 is MGHRA while CDR2 is YSYEKL. Unmatched junction bases come to 4, with V trimmed by 6 bases and J by 0 bases.